This entry lists 20 T cell receptor beta chains sequenced from one sample in a study of breast tumors, draining lymph nodes, adjacent tissues (dated by TCRdb to about 2016). Library creation used multiplex PCR. Sequencing instrument: Illumina HiSeq 2000. TCRdb reanalyzed the raw reads on its own, using fastp at Q25 for trimming and MiXCR for clone calling, and kept in-frame beta chains. Merged by CDR3 protein, the rows form single entries marked with the most common genes and DNA. The sample records more than 15,000 distinct CDR3 sequences, about 64% of which are singletons. The ten largest account for 15% to 25% of the sample. Sequenced material: tumor-adjacent breast tissue. The receptor source for this set is a female donor with breast cancer. Some clones in this sample may be carry-over from other donors' samples.

The J gene is TRBJ2-7, the V gene TRBV7-8; D is tentatively TRBD1 or TRBD2 (5 bases each). The length of the CDR3 is 12 residues. The V end was cut by 3 bases, the J end by 6 bases, with 9 bases between. CDR1 SGHVS and CDR2 FQNEAQ come from the germline V gene. The CDR3 DNA is TGTGCCAGCAGCTTGGGACGGTTCGAGCAGTACTTC. Protein sequence: CASSLGRFEQYF.

This clonotype was observed at least ten times. CDR3 nucleotides: TGTGCCAGCAGTTGGACAGGGGTAGAGACCCAGTACTTC. It encodes CASSWTGVETQYF. V usage is TRBV2 and J usage is TRBJ2-5, with 9 bases that match TRBD1. Germline V gene lookup returns CDR1 SNHLY and CDR2 FYNNEI. Trimming cost V 5 bases and J 4 bases; bases outside gene matches: 2. This CDR3 comprises 13 residues.

The chain has TRBV7-3 and TRBJ2-3; D call uncertain. The V end was cut by 5 bases, the J end by 5 bases, with 14 bases between. The germline CDR1 and CDR2 sequences are SGHTA and FQGTGA. This CDR3 contains 14 residues. The CDR3 region is CASSAGPLGDTQYF. Here the CDR3 DNA reads TGTGCCAGCAGCGCCGGCCCTTTGGGAGATACGCAGTATTTT.

The CDR3 DNA follows: TGCGCCAGCAGCCAAGATATATCTAGAGTCTACGAGCAGTACTTC. Translating gives CASSQDISRVYEQYF. This rearrangement joins TRBV4-3 to TRBJ2-7; D is uncertain. Trimming took off 0 bases at V and 3 bases at J, with 12 bases between the two ends. The CDR3 has 15 amino acids. Germline V gene data show CDR1 as LGHNA and CDR2 as YSLEER.

The rearrangement links TRBV5-1 to TRBJ2-7; maybe TRBD2 (6 bases). In germline, CDR1 is SGHRS, CDR2 YFSETQ. With 0 bases removed from V and 0 bases from J, the gap between germline ends came to 7 bases. The CDR3 has 14 amino acids. Written as DNA, the CDR3 is TGCGCCAGCAGCTTGGGCGGGGTCTCCTACGAGCAGTACTTC. Protein: CASSLGGVSYEQYF.

The chain recombines TRBV7-3 with TRBJ2-2; D may be TRBD2 (6 bases). The CDR3 covers 15 residues. The germline CDR1 and CDR2 sequences are SGHTA and FQGTGA. V dropped 2 bases and J dropped 2 bases, with 9 bases sitting between them. The CDR3 sequence: CASSLLGGNTGELFF. CDR3 DNA sequence: TGTGCCAGCAGCTTACTCGGGGGAAACACCGGGGAGCTGTTTTTT.

The V call is TRBV11-2, the J call TRBJ2-1; D is perhaps TRBD2 (6 bases). The CDR3 loop spans 16 amino acids. Trimming left V 5 bases short and J 0 bases short, with 14 bases between. The V gene's germline CDR1 is SGHAT and CDR2 FQNNGV. CDR3 region: CASSTPGGSSYNEQFF. The CDR3 DNA reads TGTGCCAGCAGCACACCCGGGGGAAGCTCCTACAATGAGCAGTTCTTC.

This clonotype was seen many times. This chain joins TRBV18 and TRBJ1-1, with 9 bases identical to TRBD1. V shed 4 bases, J shed 3 bases, and the junction held 6 bases outside the gene matches. Per the germline V gene, CDR1 is KGHSH and CDR2 is LQKENI. The CDR3 is made up of 15 amino acids. Here the CDR3 DNA reads TGTGCCAGCTCACGACGGGGACAGGGAGACACTGAAGCTTTCTTT. Residues: CASSRRGQGDTEAFF.

Relative to its sample, this clonotype is medium-sized. The rearrangement uses TRBV20-1 and TRBJ1-6, with D possibly matching TRBD1 (6 bases). The ends were cut back, 3 bases at V and 0 bases at J, with 15 bases in the middle. This CDR3 region has 17 residues. Germline lookup yields CDR1 DFQATT and CDR2 SNEGSKA (reference sequence). In DNA, the CDR3 is TGCAGTGCTAGGACTGGGGGGGCTAACTCCTATAATTCACCCCTCCACTTT. Translated, it gives CSARTGGANSYNSPLHF.

Points on this clonotype: A junction end diverges from the germline sequence, so it may reflect a read error. This chain uses TRBV29-1 with TRBJ2-7; no reliable D call. In germline, CDR1 is SQVTM, CDR2 ANQGSEA. This CDR3 spans 14 amino acids. The CDR3 spells CSVASSEQPLGQVF. The CDR3 DNA reads as TGCAGCGTTGCGTCCTCAGAACAACCCTTAGGGCAGGTATTT.

V usage is TRBV7-2 and J usage is TRBJ2-1; either TRBD1 or TRBD2 may fit D (5 bases each). CDR3 length: 14 amino acids. Between the trimmed V and J ends, which lost 5 bases and 6 bases, there was a span of 14 bases. Germline V gene sequence: CDR1 SGHTA, CDR2 FQGNSA. CDR3 residues: CASSNPGRSNEQFF. The CDR3 DNA is TGTGCCAGCAGCAACCCGGGACGGAGCAATGAGCAGTTCTTC.

J is TRBJ2-7 and V is TRBV20-1; D might be TRBD1 (5 bases). The CDR3 runs 12 residues. Trimming left V 3 bases short and J 2 bases short, with 8 bases between. CDR1 is DFQATT and CDR2 is SNEGSKA in the germline V gene (reference sequence). The DNA of the CDR3 is TGCAGTGCTAGTGGACATACCTACGAGCAGTACGTC. It translates to CSASGHTYEQYV.

Ten or more counts support this clonotype. This sequence joins TRBV5-1 and TRBJ2-5, with TRBD2 matching over 7 bases. Germline V gene sequence: CDR1 SGHRS, CDR2 YFSETQ. The ends lost 4 bases at V and 2 bases at J; junction bases unmatched: 8. CDR3 length: 15 residues. The CDR3 is CASSRSASGQETQYF. The CDR3 DNA follows: TGCGCCAGCAGCCGGAGCGCTAGCGGACAAGAGACCCAGTACTTC.

The V and J genes are TRBV6-5 and TRBJ1-2, with TRBD1 matching over 7 bases. The CDR3 is 12 amino acids. The V segment lost 6 bases and the J segment 5 bases; nucleotides outside the gene matches: 3. The germline V gene encodes CDR1 MNHEY and CDR2 SVGAGI. CDR3 DNA: TGTGCCAGCAGGCAGACAGGGTATGGCTACACCTTC. Translating it yields CASRQTGYGYTF.

This chain links TRBV11-2 with TRBJ1-6; D gene unclear. Trimming removed 0 bases from V and 9 bases from J, with 6 bases in between. CDR1 and CDR2 from the germline V gene are SGHAT and FQNNGV. The CDR3 is 13 amino acids. The CDR3 loop reads CASSLDIGSPLHF. CDR3 bases: TGTGCCAGCAGCTTAGATATAGGTTCACCCCTCCACTTT.

By frequency in the sample, this clonotype is medium-sized. The chain links TRBV29-1 to TRBJ1-2; TRBD1 matches at 7 bases. The CDR3 has 13 residues. Germline CDR1 and CDR2: SQVTM and ANQGSEA. V lost 5 bases, J lost 4 bases, and 7 bases stayed unmatched. DNA for the CDR3: TGCAGCGTTAAATACAGGGGTAGCTATGGCTACACCTTC. The encoded protein is CSVKYRGSYGYTF.

The chain uses TRBV29-1 and TRBJ2-3; 15 bases are shared with TRBD2. CDR3 length: 19 amino acids. CDR1 is SQVTM, CDR2 ANQGSEA, per germline. J gave up 0 bases and V 0 bases, and 7 bases lay outside the gene matches. The DNA for the CDR3 is TGCAGCGTTGAAGATTGGGGACTAGCGGGGGGCTACAGCACAGATACGCAGTATTTT. Its translation is CSVEDWGLAGGYSTDTQYF.

Judged by abundance, this clonotype is medium-sized. The V gene is TRBV14, the J gene TRBJ2-7; weak D call: TRBD1 (5 bases). CDR1 SGHDN and CDR2 FVKESK come from the germline V gene. The CDR3 sequence is 13 residues long. The V and J ends lost 4 bases and 3 bases respectively, with 10 bases between them. The CDR3 loop reads CASSRVRGYEQYF. As DNA, the CDR3 is TGTGCCAGCAGCCGAGTAAGGGGCTACGAGCAGTACTTC.

The CDR3 protein is CAILRPEINYGYTF. The CDR3 coding sequence is TGTGCCATCCTGCGGCCGGAGATAAACTATGGCTACACCTTC. The chain employs TRBV28 and TRBJ1-2; D is ambiguous. Looked up from germline, CDR1 is MDHEN and CDR2 is SYDVKM. Trimming took off 10 bases at V and 2 bases at J, with 17 bases between the two ends. The CDR3 consists of 14 residues.

This clonotype ranks as medium-sized (0.01 to 0.1%). The CDR3 is CASSLGGSGGRDEQYF. The CDR3 DNA reads as TGTGCCAGCAGCTTAGGGGGGTCAGGGGGGCGTGACGAGCAGTACTTC. The gene calls are TRBV7-2 and TRBJ2-7; D is possibly TRBD1 (7 bases). Germline V gene lookup returns CDR1 SGHTA and CDR2 FQGNSA. The CDR3 is made up of 16 amino acids. Trimming removed 1 base from V and 5 bases from J, with 18 bases in between.